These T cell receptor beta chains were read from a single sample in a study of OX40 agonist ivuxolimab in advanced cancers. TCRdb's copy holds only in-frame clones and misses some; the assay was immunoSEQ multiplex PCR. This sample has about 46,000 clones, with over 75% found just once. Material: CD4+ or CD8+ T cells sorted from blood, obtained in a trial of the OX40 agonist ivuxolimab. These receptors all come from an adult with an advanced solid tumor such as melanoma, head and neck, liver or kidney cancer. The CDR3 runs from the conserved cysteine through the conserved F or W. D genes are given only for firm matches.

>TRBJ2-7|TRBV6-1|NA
CASSLNMVSYEQYF
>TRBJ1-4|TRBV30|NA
CAWSSIGKTRLFF
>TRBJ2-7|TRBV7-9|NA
CASSLVGQGPHEQYF
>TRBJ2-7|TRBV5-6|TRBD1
CASSSGTGAYEQYF
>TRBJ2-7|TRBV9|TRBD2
CASSVGGGGSYEQYF
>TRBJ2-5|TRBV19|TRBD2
CASSPSGTSGQETQYF
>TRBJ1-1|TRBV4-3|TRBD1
CASSQHTGAGGTEAFF
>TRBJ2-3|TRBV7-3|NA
CASSPRGQSTDTQYF
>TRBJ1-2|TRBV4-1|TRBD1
CASSQDQGDYGYTF
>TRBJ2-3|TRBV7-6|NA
CASSLAGPTDTQYF
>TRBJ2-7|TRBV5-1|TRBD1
CASSSGQGTPYEQYF
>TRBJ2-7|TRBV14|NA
CASSQVAGVSYEQYF
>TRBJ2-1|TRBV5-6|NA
CASSLLPGETYNEQFF
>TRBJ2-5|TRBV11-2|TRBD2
CASSLDSLAGEETQYF
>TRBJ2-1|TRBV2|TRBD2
CASSEVSGIDEQFF
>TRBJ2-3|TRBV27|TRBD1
CASRRSGTGEDTQYF
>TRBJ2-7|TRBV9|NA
CASSVGVGRVYEQYF
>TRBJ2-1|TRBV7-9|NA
CASSLRPDNEQFF
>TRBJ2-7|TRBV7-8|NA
CASSSLGNRNEQYF
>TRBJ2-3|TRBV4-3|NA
CASSHEAPDDTQYF
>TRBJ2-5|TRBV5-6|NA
CASSLAWRQETQYF
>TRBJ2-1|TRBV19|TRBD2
CASSIMGTSRNEQFF
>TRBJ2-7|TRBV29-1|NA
CSVDRLTELYEQYF
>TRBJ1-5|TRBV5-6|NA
CASSLMVKGSNQPQHF
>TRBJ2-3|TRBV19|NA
CASSIDYGGPTDTQYF
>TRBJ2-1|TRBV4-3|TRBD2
CASSQDREAGAYNEQFF
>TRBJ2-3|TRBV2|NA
CASSEWDTDTQYF
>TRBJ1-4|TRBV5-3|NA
CARSWGYEKLFF
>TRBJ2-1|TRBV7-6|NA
CASSLAPTNNEQFF
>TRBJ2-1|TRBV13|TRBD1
CASSRGTGAGNEQFF
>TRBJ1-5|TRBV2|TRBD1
CASSDRGYSNQPQHF
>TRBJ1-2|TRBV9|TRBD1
CASSVDGQGYGYTF
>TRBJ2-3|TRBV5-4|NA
CASSLFPGSSTDTQYF
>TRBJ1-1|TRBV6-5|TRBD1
CATYPQGAVNTEAFF
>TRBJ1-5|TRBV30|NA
CAWTAGHHSSQPQHF
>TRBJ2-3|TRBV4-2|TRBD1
CASSPDRGGTDTQYF
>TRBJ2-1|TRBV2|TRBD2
CANPGLAGGTINEQFF
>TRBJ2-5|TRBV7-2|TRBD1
CASSLLGQGAETQYF
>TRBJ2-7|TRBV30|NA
CAWSTSGPYEQYF
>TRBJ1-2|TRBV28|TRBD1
CASSLLPGGNGYTF
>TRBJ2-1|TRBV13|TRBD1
CASSSPSQGASSYNEQFF
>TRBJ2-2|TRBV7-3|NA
CASSLVQGTGELFF
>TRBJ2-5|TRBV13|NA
CASSLRTEKETQYF
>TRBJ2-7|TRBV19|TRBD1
CASSFVTETGGYEQYF
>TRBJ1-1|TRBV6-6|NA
CASSVGITEAFF
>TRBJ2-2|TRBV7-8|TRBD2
CASSFPGGADTGELFF
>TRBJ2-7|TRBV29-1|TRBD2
CSVAGGTSYEQYF
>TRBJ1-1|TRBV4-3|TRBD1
CASSFGQGARGTEAFF
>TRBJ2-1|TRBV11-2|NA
CASSSWTRNEQFF
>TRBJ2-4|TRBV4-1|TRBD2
CASSRGPAGDGAPKNIQYF
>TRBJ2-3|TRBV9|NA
CASSVEGGSVDTQYF
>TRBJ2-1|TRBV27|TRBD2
CASSLGTSSGNEQFF
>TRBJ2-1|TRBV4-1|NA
CASSQWVLRLYNEQFF
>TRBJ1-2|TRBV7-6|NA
CASSLGGEYGYTF